The clone carrying this TCR beta chain has only a few counts. TCRdb reprocessed the RT-PCR reads via MiXCR and lists one record per CDR3 protein. Of roughly 940,000 distinct CDR3 sequences in the sample, roughly 18% were seen once. Trimming stripped 5 bases from V and 7 bases from J, with 9 bases between. This CDR3 is built from 11 residues. This record belongs to a study of patients and donors after allogeneic stem cell transplantation. Specimen: blood, either unsorted or a sorted T cell fraction (not recorded which). This sequence joins TRBV12-3 or TRBV12-4 and TRBJ2-7, with a weak D call TRBD2 (6 bases). This receptor was obtained from a human donor who was either an allogeneic HSCT recipient or a stem cell or donor lymphocyte infusion donor (not recorded which). It is not recorded whose cells these are; they may come from a transplant donor. The CDR3 sequence is CASSKAGEQYF. The CDR3 DNA reads as TGTGCCAGCAGTAAGGCGGGGGAGCAGTACTTC.